The entry below gives a single TCR beta chain sequence along with its context. What it binds is unknown. The data were obtained in a study of CD8+CD57+ T cells in acquired aplastic anemia. Study results and caveats: CD8+ Simpson's diversity in patients was not significantly different from that in controls.

Trimming pared 0 bases from V and 8 bases from J, leaving 8 bases between. The CDR3 contains 14 residues. The germline CDR1 and CDR2 sequences are LNHNV and YYDKDF (reference sequence). Genomic DNA templated the TCR beta VDJ and CDR3 profiling. TCRdb re-called the reads through MiXCR, storing one row per CDR3 protein. In the table there are about 190,000 distinct CDR3 sequences, roughly half of which are singletons. The clonotype originates from a human donor in good health, serving as a control. The chain has TRBV15 and TRBJ1-6, with D uncertain. The sequenced sample consisted of sorted CD4+, CD8+, or CD8+CD57+ T cells (not recorded which) from PBMCs. CDR3 loop: CATSRDLKDSPLHF. The DNA of the CDR3 is TGTGCCACCAGCAGAGATTTGAAGGATTCACCCCTCCACTTT.